This T cell receptor (beta chain) was found in a study of CD4+ T cells in melanoma. Whole-study results and caveats: CD8+ T cell, macrophage and B cell function reportedly correlated with neoantigen-specific CD4+ T cells. Reportedly, melanoma neoantigen-specific CD4+ T cells showed varied differentiation states.

This clone was seen a single time. The antigen is unknown. The germline gives CDR1 SEHNR, CDR2 FQNEAQ (reference sequence). V gave up 5 bases and J gave up 3 bases; unmatched junction bases: 13. This CDR3 region has 16 residues. Sequencing was performed with immunoSEQ multiplex PCR; in TCRdb, only in-frame clones are kept and a portion is missing. The sample contains 3,700 or so clones, approximately 62% of which appear only once. The clonotype comes from a human donor with melanoma. Sequencing used cells from a culture (not recorded whether cultured in vitro). The chain joins TRBV7-9 to TRBJ2-7, with 7 positions matching TRBD1. The CDR3 loop is CASSHPNRDRNYEQYF. CDR3 DNA: TGTGCCAGCAGCCACCCAAACAGGGACAGAAACTACGAGCAGTACTTC.